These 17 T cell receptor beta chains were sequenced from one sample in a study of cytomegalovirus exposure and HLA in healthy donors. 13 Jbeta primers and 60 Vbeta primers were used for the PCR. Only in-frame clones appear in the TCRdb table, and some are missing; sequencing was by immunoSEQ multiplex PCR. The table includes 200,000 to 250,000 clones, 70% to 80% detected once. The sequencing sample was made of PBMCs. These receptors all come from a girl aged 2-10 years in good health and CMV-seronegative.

The CDR3 region has the DNA TGTGCCAGCAGAGACAGCTACGAGCAGTACTTC. This gives the protein CASRDSYEQYF. The chain recombines TRBV21-1 with TRBJ2-7; the table's D call, TRBD1, was not checked against the DNA. TRBV21-1 is tagged as a pseudogene. The CDR3 spans 11 residues.

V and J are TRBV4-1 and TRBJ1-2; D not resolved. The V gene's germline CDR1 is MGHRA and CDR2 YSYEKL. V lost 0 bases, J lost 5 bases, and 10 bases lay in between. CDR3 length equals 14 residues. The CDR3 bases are TGCGCCAGCAGCCAAGAGGCCTTATTGTATGGCTACACCTTC. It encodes CASSQEALLYGYTF.

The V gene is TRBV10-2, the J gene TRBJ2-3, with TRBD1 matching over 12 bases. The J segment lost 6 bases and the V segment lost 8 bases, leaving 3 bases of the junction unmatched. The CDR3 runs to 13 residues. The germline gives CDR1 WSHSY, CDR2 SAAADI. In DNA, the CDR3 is TGCGCCAGCCGGGACAGGGGGCCGGATACGCAGTATTTT. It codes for CASRDRGPDTQYF.

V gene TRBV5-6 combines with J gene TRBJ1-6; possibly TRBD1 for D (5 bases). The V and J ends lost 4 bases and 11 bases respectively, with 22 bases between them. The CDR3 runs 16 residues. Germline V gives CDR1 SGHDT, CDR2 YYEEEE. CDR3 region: CASSHQDGQGGTPLHF. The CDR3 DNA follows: TGTGCCAGCAGCCATCAAGACGGGCAGGGAGGTACACCCCTCCACTTT.

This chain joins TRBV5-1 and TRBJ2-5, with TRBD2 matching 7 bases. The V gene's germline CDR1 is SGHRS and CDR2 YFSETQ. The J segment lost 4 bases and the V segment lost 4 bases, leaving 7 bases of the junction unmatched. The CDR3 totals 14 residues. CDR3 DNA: TGCGCCAGCAGCCGGACTAGTTCGGGAGAGACCCAGTACTTC. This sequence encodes CASSRTSSGETQYF.

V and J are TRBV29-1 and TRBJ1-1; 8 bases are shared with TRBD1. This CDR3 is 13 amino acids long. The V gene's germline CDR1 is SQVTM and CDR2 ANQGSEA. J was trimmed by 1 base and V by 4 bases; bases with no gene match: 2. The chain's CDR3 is CSVGQGPNTEAFF. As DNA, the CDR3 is TGCAGCGTTGGACAGGGGCCGAACACTGAAGCTTTCTTT.

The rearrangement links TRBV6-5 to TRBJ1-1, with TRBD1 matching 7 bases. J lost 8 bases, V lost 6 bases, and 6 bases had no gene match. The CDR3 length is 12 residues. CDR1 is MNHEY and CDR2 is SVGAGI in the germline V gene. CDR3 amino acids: CASSLTGIEAFF. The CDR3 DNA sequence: TGTGCCAGCAGCCTGACAGGGATCGAAGCTTTCTTT.

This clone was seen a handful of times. CDR3 sequence reads: CASSGRDYNPFTSYEQYF. The CDR3 bases are TGTGCCAGCAGTGGGCGGGACTACAATCCTTTTACGTCCTACGAGCAGTACTTC. The gene calls are TRBV2 and TRBJ2-7, with 7 bases aligning to TRBD2. Germline assignment: CDR1 SNHLY and CDR2 FYNNEI. The V segment lost 4 bases and the J segment 1 base; nucleotides outside the gene matches: 16. The CDR3 is 18 residues long.

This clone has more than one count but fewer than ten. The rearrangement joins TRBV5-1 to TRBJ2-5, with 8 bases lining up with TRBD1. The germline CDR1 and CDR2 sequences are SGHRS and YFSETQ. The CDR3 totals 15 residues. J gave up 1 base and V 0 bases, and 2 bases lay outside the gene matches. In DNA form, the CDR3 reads TGCGCCAGCAGCTTGGCCCAGGGGGCCCAAGAGACCCAGTACTTC. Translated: CASSLAQGAQETQYF.

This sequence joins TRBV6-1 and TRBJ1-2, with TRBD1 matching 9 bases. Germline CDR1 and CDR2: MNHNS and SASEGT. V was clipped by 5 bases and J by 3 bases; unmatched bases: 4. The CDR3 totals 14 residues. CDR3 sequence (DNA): TGTGCCAGCAGTCCGGACAGGGGACACTATGGCTACACCTTC. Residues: CASSPDRGHYGYTF.

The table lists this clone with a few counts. CDR3 sequence reads: CASSPLSERAITGELFF. The CDR3 coding sequence is TGTGCCAGCTCACCACTCAGCGAGAGGGCGATCACCGGGGAGCTGTTTTTT. The chain employs TRBV18 and TRBJ2-2, with D perhaps TRBD2 (5 bases). This CDR3 has 17 residues. Looked up from germline, CDR1 is KGHSH and CDR2 is LQKENI. Deletions cut 1 base from V and 4 bases from J, with 16 bases between.

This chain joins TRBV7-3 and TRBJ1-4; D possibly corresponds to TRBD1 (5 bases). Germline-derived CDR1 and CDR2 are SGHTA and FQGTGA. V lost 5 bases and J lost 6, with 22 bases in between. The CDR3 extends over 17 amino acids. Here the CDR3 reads CASSPEPGRGGDEKLFF. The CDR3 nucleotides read TGTGCCAGCAGCCCAGAACCGGGTCGGGGGGGGGATGAAAAACTGTTTTTT.

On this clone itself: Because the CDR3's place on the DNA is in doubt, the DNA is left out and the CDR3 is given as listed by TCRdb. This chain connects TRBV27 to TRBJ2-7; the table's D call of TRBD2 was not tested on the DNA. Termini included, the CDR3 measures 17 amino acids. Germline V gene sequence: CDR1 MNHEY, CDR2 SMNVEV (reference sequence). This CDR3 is CASSFGSGPGVTYEQYF.

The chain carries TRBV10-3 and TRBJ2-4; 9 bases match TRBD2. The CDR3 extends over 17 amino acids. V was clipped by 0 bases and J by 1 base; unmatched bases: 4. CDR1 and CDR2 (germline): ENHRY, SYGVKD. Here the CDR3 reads CAISESSSGRAKNIQYF. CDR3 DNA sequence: TGTGCCATCAGTGAGTCGAGCAGCGGGAGGGCCAAAAACATTCAGTACTTC.

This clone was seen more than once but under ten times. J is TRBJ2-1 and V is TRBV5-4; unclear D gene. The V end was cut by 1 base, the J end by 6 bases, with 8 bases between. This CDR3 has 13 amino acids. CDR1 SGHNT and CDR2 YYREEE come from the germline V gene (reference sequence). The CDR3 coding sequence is TGTGCCAGCAGCTTGATAGTTACCAATGAGCAGTTCTTC. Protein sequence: CASSLIVTNEQFF. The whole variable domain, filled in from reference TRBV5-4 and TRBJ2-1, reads ETGVTQSPTHLIKTRGQQVTLRCSSQSGHNTVSWYQQALGQGPQFIFQYYREEENGRGNFPPRFSGLQFPNYSSELNVNALELDDSALYLCASSLIVTNEQFFGPGTRLTVL.

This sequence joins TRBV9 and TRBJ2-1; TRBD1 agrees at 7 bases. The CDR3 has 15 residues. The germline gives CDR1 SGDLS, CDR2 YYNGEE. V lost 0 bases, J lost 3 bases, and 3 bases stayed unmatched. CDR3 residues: CASSVGPGGYNEQFF. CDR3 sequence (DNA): TGTGCCAGCAGCGTAGGGCCAGGGGGCTACAATGAGCAGTTCTTC.

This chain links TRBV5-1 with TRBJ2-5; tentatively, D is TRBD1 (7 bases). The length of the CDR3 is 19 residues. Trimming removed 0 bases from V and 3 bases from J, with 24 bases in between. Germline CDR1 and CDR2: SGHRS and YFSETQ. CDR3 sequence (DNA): TGCGCCAGCAGCTTGGCCAGGGGCCTCGCGGGACAGTTCAAAGAGACCCAGTACTTC. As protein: CASSLARGLAGQFKETQYF.